This T cell receptor (beta chain) was profiled in a study of T cells in Graves' hyperthyroidism and ophthalmopathy. Overall study: Peripheral blood samples were taken at initial diagnosis, prior to any treatment.

Details on this clonotype: The target antigen is unknown.

RNA transcripts were the template for amplifying TCR beta CDR3 regions. During a first-round RT-PCR of the TCR CDR3, the HTBI primer set was used. TCRdb fed the multiplex PCR reads into MiXCR, producing one record per CDR3 protein. The table records roughly 420,000 distinct CDR3 sequences, around 14% of them present only once. The CDR3 spans 14 residues. Germline loops: CDR1 DFQATT, CDR2 SNEGSKA (reference sequence). V gave up 0 bases and J gave up 1 base, with 9 bases separating them. Notes on the study in general: Model-based prediction identified ophthalmopathy a median around 6.5 months prior to its onset.

Each patient was aged 18 to 65 and had newly diagnosed hyperthyroidism of under 2 months' duration. Specimen: blood. The chain recombines TRBV20-1 with TRBJ1-1, with D uncertain. The TCR sequence derives from a woman aged 18 to 35 with Graves' hyperthyroidism. The CDR3 DNA is TGCAGTGCTAGAGATCTGCCGGGGAACACTGAAGCTTTCTTT. Encoded protein: CSARDLPGNTEAFF.